Listed below are T cell receptor beta chains from one sample, sequenced in a study of naive and memory T cell subsets. TCRdb analysed the UMI-ligation and nested PCR reads with MiXCR anew, one entry per CDR3 protein. In the table there are approximately 85,000 distinct CDR3 sequences, 6% to 7.5% of which are singletons. The sample consisted of central memory CD4+ T cells from blood. Receptors were obtained from a human donor in good health. Both conserved end residues are part of each CDR3. The D gene is left open where the match is weak. Rows give clone size only sometimes, using once, few, many, or a class for an expanded clone.

cdr3_nt	cdr3_aa	j_call	v_call	clone_size	d_call
TGTGCCAGCAGCCACCTCACGGGAGCGGCCGGGGAGCTGTTTTTT	CASSHLTGAAGELFF	TRBJ2-2	TRBV28	many	-
TGTGCCAGCAGTCCACGGGGAGGGCAAGAGACCCAGTACTTC	CASSPRGGQETQYF	TRBJ2-5	TRBV12-3/TRBV12-4	-	TRBD2
TGTGCCAGCCGGGAGTCCACAGATACGCAGTATTTT	CASRESTDTQYF	TRBJ2-3	TRBV6-5	few	-
TGCAGTGCTAGAGATACGGGGGGATCCAACACTGAAGCTTTCTTT	CSARDTGGSNTEAFF	TRBJ1-1	TRBV20-1	many	-
TGTGCCAGCAGTCGGGGAGGGGATGGGACCGGGGAGCTGTTTTTT	CASSRGGDGTGELFF	TRBJ2-2	TRBV28	many	TRBD2
TGTGCCATCAGTGAGCCCGGGGAAGCGTCCTACGAGCAGTACTTC	CAISEPGEASYEQYF	TRBJ2-7	TRBV10-3	many	-
TGCGCCAGCAGCCAAGATGAGGGGCGGGGGCTGTTCTTC	CASSQDEGRGLFF	TRBJ2-1	TRBV4-3	-	-
TGTGCCAGCTCACAAGGTCAGGGAATCGCGGGTGAGACCCAGTACTTC	CASSQGQGIAGETQYF	TRBJ2-5	TRBV18	-	-
TGTGCCAGCAGCAGAACGACAGGGAATCAGCCCCAGCATTTT	CASSRTTGNQPQHF	TRBJ1-5	TRBV7-2	-	TRBD1
TGTGCCAGCAGCCCCGACGGCCGAACAGGGGTGAACACTGAAGCTTTCTTT	CASSPDGRTGVNTEAFF	TRBJ1-1	TRBV5-5	many	TRBD1
TGTGCCAGCTCACCTACGACAGGACAGCGGGCCGAAGCTTTCTTT	CASSPTTGQRAEAFF	TRBJ1-1	TRBV18	many	-
TGCGCCAGCAGCTTGGAGGCAGCGAGAATGAACACTGAAGCTTTCTTT	CASSLEAARMNTEAFF	TRBJ1-1	TRBV5-1	many	-
TGCAGCGTTGAAGAGTCGCCGGCTGGAAACACCATATATTTT	CSVEESPAGNTIYF	TRBJ1-3	TRBV29-1	many	-